The next 13 T cell receptor beta chains were all read from a single sample in a study of T cells in Graves' hyperthyroidism and ophthalmopathy. TCR beta CDR3 regions were amplified from RNA transcripts. First-round RT-PCR of the TCR CDR3 relied on the HTBI primer set. TCRdb passed the multiplex PCR reads through MiXCR, listing each CDR3 protein once. The repertoire has around 580,000 distinct CDR3 sequences, 35% to 55% of them found once; the top ten carry approximately 7.5%. The sample taken for sequencing was peripheral blood or thyroid tissue (not recorded which). The receptors derive from a woman between 18 and 30 years old with Graves' hyperthyroidism.

This clonotype has a handful of counts. This chain connects TRBV10-3 to TRBJ2-1, with TRBD2 as a possible D gene (6 bases). CDR1 ENHRY and CDR2 SYGVKD come from the germline V gene. The V gene lost 9 bases and the J gene lost 6 bases, with 15 bases spanning the gap. The CDR3 sequence is 13 residues long. The CDR3: CAMEGQGSNEQFF. In nucleotides, the CDR3 is TGTGCCATGGAGGGCCAAGGGAGCAATGAGCAGTTCTTC.

This clonotype was counted ten times or more. The J gene is TRBJ1-2, the V gene TRBV7-2, with 7 bases aligning to TRBD1. The germline V gene has CDR1 SGHTA and CDR2 FQGNSA. CDR3 length: 16 residues. The trim removed 4 bases at V and 3 bases at J, leaving 11 bases unmatched. The CDR3 reads CASSSGWTGKDYGYTF. CDR3 coding DNA: TGTGCCAGCAGCTCCGGATGGACAGGAAAAGACTATGGCTACACCTTC.

This chain joins TRBV29-1 and TRBJ1-5; TRBD1 matches at 10 bases. CDR3 length: 17 amino acids. Germline V gives CDR1 SQVTM, CDR2 ANQGSEA. V was clipped by 7 bases and J by 1 base; unmatched bases: 13. CDR3 bases: TGCAGCGCTAGACAGGGGGCGCTAATCAGAAGCAATCAGCCCCAGCATTTT. Translating it yields CSARQGALIRSNQPQHF.

This clonotype was counted many times. The chain uses TRBV18 and TRBJ1-2; 7 bases match TRBD1. Germline-derived CDR1 and CDR2 are KGHSH and LQKENI. After removal of 4 bases from V and 4 bases from J, the junction contained 9 bases not matched to a gene. The CDR3 has 15 amino acids. In nucleotides, the CDR3 is TGTGCCAGCTCACTTCCCCGGGACAGAGGCTATGGCTACACCTTC. Protein product: CASSLPRDRGYGYTF.

The chain employs TRBV7-9 and TRBJ1-2; TRBD1 agrees at 8 bases. The CDR3 has 15 amino acids. Germline loops: CDR1 SEHNR, CDR2 FQNEAQ (reference sequence). With 4 bases clipped from V and 6 bases from J, the junction kept 10 bases outside the gene matches. As DNA, the CDR3 is TGTGCCAGCAGCTACGGACAGGGTTATTCGCATGGCTACACCTTC. It is translated as CASSYGQGYSHGYTF.

This clonotype appeared once. This may stem from a read error, because a much larger clone lies one nucleotide away. The chain is built from TRBV5-8 and TRBJ2-7; D is unresolved. The germline gives CDR1 SGHTS, CDR2 YDEGEE. The CDR3 extends over 13 amino acids. The CDR3 loop reads CACSLTNLAEQYF. Written as DNA, the CDR3 is TGTGCCTGCAGCCTGACAAATCTCGCCGAGCAGTACTTC.

This clonotype was seen many times. The chain couples TRBV7-9 to TRBJ2-7; D gene uncertain. The V and J ends lost 5 bases and 0 bases respectively, with 20 bases between them. This CDR3 region has 17 residues. Germline CDR1 and CDR2: SEHNR and FQNEAQ (reference sequence). Here the CDR3 DNA reads TGTGCCAGCAGCCCTCCCTCCCTTGCGCCTAGCTCCTACGAGCAGTACTTC. Translated: CASSPPSLAPSSYEQYF.

This clonotype was recorded at least ten times. The rearrangement uses TRBV12-3 or TRBV12-4 and TRBJ1-5; a possible D gene is TRBD1 (5 bases). The CDR3 is 17 residues long. V was pared by 3 bases and J by 0 bases, with 15 bases between. The CDR3 region is CASSFDSYTDSNQPQHF. CDR3 sequence (DNA): TGTGCCAGCAGTTTTGACAGCTACACAGATAGCAATCAGCCCCAGCATTTT.

The genes are TRBV2 and TRBJ1-2; 12 nucleotides agree with TRBD1. The V gene's germline CDR1 is SNHLY and CDR2 FYNNEI. V lost 7 bases to trimming and J lost 6 bases; unmatched junction nucleotides: 9. The CDR3 is 15 residues long. CDR3 protein: CASKVAGDRGHGYTF. In nucleotides, the CDR3 is TGTGCCAGCAAAGTCGCCGGGGACAGGGGGCATGGCTACACCTTC. Full variable domain (outside the CDR3, taken from reference TRBV2 and TRBJ1-2): EPEVTQTPSHQVTQMGQEVILRCVPISNHLYFYWYRQILGQKVEFLVSFYNNEISEKSEIFDDQFSVERPDGSNFTLKIRSTKLEDSAMYFCASKVAGDRGHGYTFGSGTRLTVV.

This clonotype came up many times. In nucleotides, the CDR3 is TGTGCCAGCACCGAAGGGACAGACTATGGCTACACCTTC. Protein product: CASTEGTDYGYTF. The chain combines TRBV3-1 with TRBJ1-2; TRBD1 matches 7 bases. J was trimmed by 3 bases and V by 7 bases; bases with no gene match: 5. Germline lookup yields CDR1 LGHDT and CDR2 YNNKEL (reference sequence). This CDR3 contains 13 residues.

This clonotype was observed a handful of times. A much larger clone sits a single nucleotide away, making a read error possible. The genes are TRBV7-8 and TRBJ2-3; D is undetermined. The CDR3 has 12 residues. Trimming cost V 1 base and J 6 bases, with 5 bases left between them. CDR1 is SGHVS, CDR2 FQNEAQ, per germline. CDR3 sequence: CASSLDSDTQYF. In DNA, the CDR3 is TGTGCCAGCAGCTTAGATTCGGATACGCAGTATTTT. Full variable domain (outside the CDR3, taken from reference TRBV7-8 and TRBJ2-3): GAGVSQSPRYKVAKRGQDVALRCDPISGHVSLFWYQQALGQGPEFLTYFQNEAQLDKSGLPSDRFFAERPEGSVSTLKIQRTQQEDSAVYLCASSLDSDTQYFGPGTRLTVL.

This clonotype appeared many times. The chain carries TRBV7-9 and TRBJ2-5; 11 bases are shared with TRBD2. The V segment lost 4 bases and the J segment 1 base; nucleotides outside the gene matches: 5. The CDR3 has 16 amino acids. Germline-derived CDR1 and CDR2 are SEHNR and FQNEAQ (reference sequence). This chain's CDR3 is CASSSLTSGGQETQYF. As DNA, the CDR3 is TGTGCCAGCAGCTCCCTCACTAGCGGGGGCCAAGAGACCCAGTACTTC.

The chain carries TRBV24-1 and TRBJ2-1, with 11 bases lining up with TRBD2. The CDR3 extends over 17 amino acids. Germline V gene sequence: CDR1 KGHDR, CDR2 SFDVKD. With 2 bases clipped from V and 2 bases from J, the junction kept 4 bases outside the gene matches. The CDR3 region has the DNA TGTGCCACCAGTGATTCGACTAGCGGGAACCCCTACAATGAGCAGTTCTTC. This gives the protein CATSDSTSGNPYNEQFF.